This T cell receptor (beta chain) derives from a study of control samples from healthy donors and cancer patients (TCRdb year 2020). Of note for this clone: Its binding antigen is unknown. There are no base qualities to consult, and no much larger clone falls within one base.

Libraries were built with the immunoSEQ multiplex PCR assay. TCRdb retrieved this table from immuneACCESS and kept in-frame rearrangements only. Not all clones are present; in checked studies, unresolved V genes account for under half, and no reason is known for the remainder. Present in this sample are over 75,000 clones, 91% of which were seen just once. Around a sixth of the sample rests with the top ten. The CDR3 holds 14 amino acids from the cysteine to the phenylalanine. CDR3 DNA is the only sequence kept; it has 42 bases, read in frame from the first base. CDR1 WSHSY and CDR2 SAAADI are derived from the germline V gene. Trimming accounts for 7 bases at V and 4 bases at J, while the number of junction bases matched to no gene is 6.

Sequencing was carried out using blood. The chain was built from TRBV10-2 and TRBJ2-1, with 8 junctional bases fitting TRBD2. This sequence originates from a man aged 25 to 40 in good health. The CDR3 in this case is CASNGGAVYNEQFF. The bases are TGCGCCAGCAACGGGGGGGCCGTGTACAATGAGCAGTTCTTC.